These T cell receptor beta chains were read from a single sample in a study of shared clonotypes between healthy human individuals. The assay was immunoSEQ multiplex PCR, and TCRdb's table has in-frame clones only and misses some. The table has around 700,000 clones, 60% to 75% seen once; the top ten hold 1.5% to 2%. The specimen sequenced was memory CD4+ T cells sorted from blood. Receptors originate from a woman in her twenties or thirties in good health. The CDR3 runs from the conserved cysteine through the conserved F or W. Fields, in order: D gene, clone size, J gene, V gene, CDR3 protein, CDR3 DNA. D genes are given only for firm matches. Only some rows state a clone size, as once, few, many or a class for expanded clones.

NA | NA | TRBJ1-4 | TRBV19 | CASSNDRREKLFF | TGTGCCAGTAGTAACGACCGGAGGGAAAAACTGTTTTTT
NA | NA | TRBJ1-4 | TRBV6-5 | CASSYLGAREKLFF | TGTGCCAGCAGTTATTTAGGGGCGAGAGAAAAACTGTTTTTT
NA | many | TRBJ2-7 | TRBV2 | CASTLKVEQYF | TGTGCCAGCACGCTCAAGGTCGAGCAGTACTTC
TRBD2 | few | TRBJ2-5 | TRBV28 | CASSPLGRGLSQETQYF | TGTGCCAGCAGTCCATTAGGGAGGGGACTATCCCAAGAGACCCAGTACTTC
NA | few | TRBJ1-2 | TRBV28 | CASISNYGYTF | TGTGCCAGCATATCGAACTATGGCTACACCTTC
NA | NA | TRBJ2-5 | TRBV11-3 | CASSPSRETQYF | TGTGCCAGCAGCCCAAGCCGGGAGACCCAGTACTTC
NA | NA | TRBJ2-7 | TRBV14 | CASSQDYNGGEQYF | TGTGCCAGCAGCCAAGACTACAACGGCGGCGAGCAGTACTTC
NA | few | TRBJ2-7 | TRBV30 | CAWRDRGTTYEQYF | TGTGCCTGGAGGGACCGCGGGACCACCTACGAGCAGTACTTC
NA | many | TRBJ1-4 | TRBV29-1 | CSVRGGDEKLFF | TGCAGCGTTCGAGGGGGTGATGAAAAACTGTTTTTT
TRBD1 | NA | TRBJ1-5 | TRBV28 | CASDRGLLGQPQHF | TGTGCCAGCGACAGGGGTCTTTTGGGACAGCCCCAGCATTTT
TRBD1 | once | TRBJ1-1 | TRBV2 | CASRGQGGFLNTEAFF | TGTGCCAGCAGGGGACAGGGGGGATTCTTGAACACTGAAGCTTTCTTT
TRBD2 | NA | TRBJ2-2 | TRBV19 | CASSALSGRSTGELFF | TGTGCCAGTAGTGCCCTTAGCGGGAGGAGCACCGGGGAGCTGTTTTTT
TRBD1 | NA | TRBJ2-3 | TRBV7-3 | CASSPQPSGTGGDTQYF | TGTGCCAGCAGCCCGCAACCGTCCGGGACAGGGGGAGATACGCAGTATTTT
TRBD1 | NA | TRBJ2-2 | TRBV2 | CASSGQGNTGELFF | TGTGCCAGCAGTGGACAGGGGAACACCGGGGAGCTGTTTTTT
NA | NA | TRBJ1-1 | TRBV27 | CASSPRAAMNTEAFF | TGTGCCAGCAGTCCTAGGGCGGCCATGAACACTGAAGCTTTCTTT
NA | NA | TRBJ1-1 | TRBV14 | CASSQEFRDNGNTEAFF | TGTGCCAGCAGCCAAGAGTTCAGGGATAACGGGAACACTGAAGCTTTCTTT
TRBD1 | NA | TRBJ1-2 | TRBV28 | CASRPGQILNYGYTF | TGTGCCAGCAGGCCGGGACAGATTCTGAACTATGGCTACACCTTC
TRBD1 | NA | TRBJ2-5 | TRBV2 | CASTRGETQYF | TGTGCCAGCACCAGGGGGGAGACCCAGTACTTC
NA | NA | TRBJ2-2 | TRBV5-1 | CASTNPGLAKNTGELFF | TGCGCCAGCACGAACCCAGGACTCGCCAAGAACACCGGGGAGCTGTTTTTT
NA | NA | TRBJ2-5 | TRBV5-6 | CASSLERSGETQYF | TGTGCCAGCAGCTTGGAACGATCAGGGGAGACCCAGTACTTC
NA | NA | TRBJ1-1 | TRBV4-1 | CASSLTPLSLMNTEAFF | TGCGCCAGCAGCCTGACTCCTCTTAGCCTCATGAACACTGAAGCTTTCTTT
NA | NA | TRBJ2-7 | TRBV11-2 | CASSLDDPHYYEQYF | TGTGCCAGCAGCTTAGATGATCCCCACTACTACGAGCAGTACTTC
TRBD2 | NA | TRBJ2-1 | TRBV5-1 | CASGVAGGYEQFF | TGCGCCAGCGGGGTAGCGGGAGGGTATGAGCAGTTCTTC
NA | NA | TRBJ2-5 | TRBV29-1 | CSGFSNRGGETQYF | TGCAGCGGCTTTTCCAACAGGGGGGGGGAGACCCAGTACTTC
NA | NA | TRBJ2-3 | TRBV11-2 | CASSLGYSGTQYF | TGTGCCAGCAGCTTAGGTTACTCTGGTACGCAGTATTTT
NA | NA | TRBJ1-2 | TRBV28 | CASSSGFRRNYGYTF | TGTGCCAGCAGTTCAGGGTTCCGCCGAAACTATGGCTACACCTTC
TRBD1 | few | TRBJ2-7 | TRBV5-1 | CASSPGTASYEQYF | TGCGCCAGCAGCCCGGGGACAGCCTCCTACGAGCAGTACTTC
NA | NA | TRBJ2-7 | TRBV21-1 | CASMRNYEQYF | TGTGCCAGCATGCGCAACTACGAGCAGTACTTC